The 8 T cell receptor beta chains listed next were all sequenced from one sample in a study of graft-versus-host responses after intestinal transplantation. These receptors lack a known antigen. Sequencing was performed with immunoSEQ multiplex PCR; in TCRdb, only in-frame clones are kept and a portion is missing. This sample has around 120,000 clones, with around 93% found just once. The sample was unstimulated CD4+ T cells sorted from spleen or lymph node cells, taken before intestinal transplant. These receptors all come from a human donor who received an intestinal transplant.

This clone came up once. This chain connects TRBV7-9 to TRBJ2-7, with 7 nucleotides matching TRBD2. The CDR3 consists of 15 residues. Germline trimming cut 4 bases from V and 3 bases from J; bases unmatched to any gene: 9. Germline CDR1 reads SEHNR; CDR2 reads FQNEAQ (reference sequence). In nucleotides, the CDR3 is TGTGCCAGCAGCTCGGGGGGAGACGCTTACTACGAGCAGTACTTC. Its protein is CASSSGGDAYYEQYF.

The chain links TRBV6-1 to TRBJ2-7; 10 bases line up with TRBD1. Germline V gene lookup returns CDR1 MNHNS and CDR2 SASEGT. The CDR3 is 16 amino acids. The V gene end was trimmed by 0 bases and the J gene end by 3 bases; junction bases not matched to a gene: 5. CDR3 DNA: TGTGCCAGCAGTGAAGCGTGGACAGGGGGGTTCTACGAGCAGTACTTC. Translation gives CASSEAWTGGFYEQYF.

The chain recombines TRBV28 with TRBJ2-7; no reliable D call. The germline V gene has CDR1 MDHEN and CDR2 SYDVKM. The CDR3 sequence is 11 residues long. Trimming pared 6 bases from V and 9 bases from J, leaving 12 bases between. DNA for the CDR3: TGTGCCAGCAGCCCCCCCGGCCGGCAGTACTTC. Amino acid sequence: CASSPPGRQYF.

The rearrangement links TRBV5-1 to TRBJ2-1; D perhaps matches TRBD2 (5 bases). V gave up 5 bases and J gave up 9 bases, with 12 bases separating them. Germline V gene lookup returns CDR1 SGHRS and CDR2 YFSETQ. This CDR3 has 12 residues. The CDR3 loop reads CASRGPGGEQFF. CDR3 sequence (DNA): TGCGCCAGCAGAGGCCCTGGAGGTGAGCAGTTCTTC.

The V call is TRBV10-3, the J call TRBJ1-5; 9 nucleotides line up with TRBD1. V lost 4 bases to trimming and J lost 4 bases; unmatched junction nucleotides: 2. From germline, CDR1 is ENHRY and CDR2 SYGVKD. This CDR3 is built from 14 residues. DNA of the CDR3: TGTGCCATCAGTGGGACAGGGGATAATCAGCCCCAGCATTTT. Its translation is CAISGTGDNQPQHF.

The chain carries TRBV28 and TRBJ2-1; 10 bases agree with TRBD1. There are 16 residues in the CDR3. CDR1 and CDR2 from the germline V gene are MDHEN and SYDVKM. V lost 2 bases, J lost 7 bases, and 8 bases stayed unmatched. The chain's CDR3 is CASSLRGTGERNEQFF. The CDR3 coding sequence is TGTGCCAGCAGTTTACGCGGGACAGGGGAACGGAATGAGCAGTTCTTC.

The chain combines TRBV5-6 with TRBJ2-5, with 11 bases fitting TRBD1. This CDR3 contains 16 residues. Looked up from germline, CDR1 is SGHDT and CDR2 is YYEEEE. V shed 2 bases, J shed 4 bases, and the junction held 7 bases outside the gene matches. CDR3 loop: CASSFYRTGGAETQYF. The DNA of the CDR3 is TGTGCCAGCAGCTTTTATCGGACAGGGGGCGCAGAGACCCAGTACTTC.

V gene TRBV5-6 combines with J gene TRBJ2-6, with a possible D match to TRBD2 (5 bases). V gave up 0 bases and J gave up 0 bases, with 16 bases separating them. The germline V gene encodes CDR1 SGHDT and CDR2 YYEEEE. The CDR3 length is 19 residues. In nucleotides, the CDR3 is TGTGCCAGCAGCTTGGCTTCGGGGTTCCATGTCTCTGGGGCCAACGTCCTGACTTTC. Protein product: CASSLASGFHVSGANVLTF.